This T cell receptor beta chain was profiled in a study of T cells after yellow fever vaccination. In the case of this clonotype: As yet, its antigen is unknown.

Germline loops: CDR1 SGHTA, CDR2 FQGNSA. With V trimmed by 7 bases and J by 5 bases, 14 bases remained unmatched. The CDR3 extends over 16 amino acids. Study-wide results and caveats: Although most clonotypes did not, a small share appeared in both CD4 and CD8 compartments.

One entry per CDR3 protein results from TCRdb running MiXCR on the 5' RACE reads. In the table there are some 320,000 distinct CDR3 sequences, around 10% of which are singletons. The chain is built from TRBV7-2 and TRBJ2-4; 7 nucleotides match TRBD2. Sequenced material: CD4+ T cells sorted from PBMCs, taken 45 days after the yellow fever booster vaccination. The clonotype comes from a man aged 18 to 30 who received the YFV17D yellow fever vaccine. CDR3 protein: CASTPSGGAGENIQYF. The DNA of the CDR3 is TGTGCCAGCACTCCCTCGGGAGGCGCGGGGGAAAACATTCAGTACTTC.